These 8 T cell receptor beta chains came from one sample sequenced in a study of cytomegalovirus exposure and HLA in healthy donors. The PCR made use of 60 Vbeta and 13 Jbeta primers. Measured with immunoSEQ multiplex PCR; TCRdb has only the in-frame clones, and not every one. The data hold roughly 120,000 clones, with 75% to 80% observed a single time. The sequenced sample was PBMCs. These receptors came from a young woman in good health and CMV-seropositive.

CDR3 residues: CASGALTGHSNQPQHF. The CDR3 DNA follows: TGTGCCAGTGGTGCTTTGACAGGACATAGCAATCAGCCCCAGCATTTT. The rearrangement joins TRBV19 to TRBJ1-5, with a possible D match to TRBD1 (6 bases). The CDR3 sequence is 16 residues long. CDR1 is LNHDA and CDR2 is SQIVND in the germline V gene (reference sequence). V lost 8 bases and J lost 0, with 17 bases in between.

The V gene is TRBV4-2, the J gene TRBJ2-1, with D possibly TRBD2 on 6 matching bases. This CDR3 has 16 amino acids. The V end was cut by 0 bases, the J end by 5 bases, with 14 bases between. Per the germline V gene, CDR1 is LGHNA and CDR2 is YNFKEQ. The CDR3 is CASSQDGTGTDNEQFF. The CDR3 DNA sequence: TGTGCCAGCAGCCAAGATGGAACGGGGACTGACAATGAGCAGTTCTTC.

The sample holds one count of this clone. The CDR3 spells CASSPRQGPYNEQFF. DNA for the CDR3: TGTGCCAGCAGCCCTCGACAGGGACCCTACAATGAGCAGTTCTTC. The chain is built from TRBV7-9 and TRBJ2-1; 7 nucleotides agree with TRBD1. Losses at the gene ends were 5 bases for V and 2 bases for J; bases not matched to a gene: 6. CDR3 size: 15 residues. The germline V gene encodes CDR1 SEHNR and CDR2 FQNEAQ (reference sequence).

CDR3 protein: CASSLVGGGAGTDTQYF. The CDR3 DNA is TGTGCCAGCAGCTTAGTTGGCGGGGGGGCCGGCACAGATACGCAGTATTTT. The rearrangement uses TRBV7-2 and TRBJ2-3; 9 nucleotides align to TRBD2. With V trimmed by 1 base and J by 1 base, 6 bases remained unmatched. There are 17 residues in the CDR3. The germline V gene has CDR1 SGHTA and CDR2 FQGNSA.

The chain combines TRBV9 with TRBJ1-4; D perhaps matches TRBD1 (5 bases). The CDR3 spans 16 residues. The V gene's germline CDR1 is SGDLS and CDR2 YYNGEE. Trimming removed 0 bases at V and 8 bases at J, with 17 bases between. The CDR3 sequence is CASSVGVTGGREKLFF. CDR3 nucleotide sequence: TGTGCCAGCAGCGTAGGGGTAACCGGGGGAAGGGAAAAACTGTTTTTT.

The V call is TRBV6-6, the J call TRBJ1-5; tentatively, D is TRBD1 (5 bases). Trimming pared 2 bases from V and 5 bases from J, leaving 13 bases between. CDR3 length equals 15 residues. Per germline, CDR1 MNHNY and CDR2 SVGAGI (reference sequence). Here the CDR3 DNA reads TGTGCCAGCAGTTACAAGGGGCCCCGATATCAGCCCCAGCATTTT. Translated, it gives CASSYKGPRYQPQHF.

A few counts support this clone. The chain recombines TRBV7-6 with TRBJ2-2; 8 positions match TRBD2. The CDR3 contains 17 residues. The germline gives CDR1 SGHVS, CDR2 FNYEAQ. The V gene end was trimmed by 5 bases and the J gene end by 5 bases; junction bases not matched to a gene: 13. The CDR3 region is CASSPRTGGVWTGELFF. The CDR3 DNA is TGTGCCAGCAGCCCCAGGACGGGGGGGGTTTGGACCGGGGAGCTGTTTTTT.

The chain joins TRBV6-5 to TRBJ2-1, with D perhaps matching TRBD1 (5 bases). The CDR3 runs 15 residues. The germline V gene encodes CDR1 MNHEY and CDR2 SVGAGI. V lost 4 bases to trimming and J lost 3 bases, with 13 bases between them. This CDR3 reads CASSFHPGNYNEQFF. In nucleotides, the CDR3 is TGTGCCAGCAGTTTCCACCCAGGGAACTACAATGAGCAGTTCTTC.